The 22 T cell receptor beta chains listed next were all sequenced from one sample in a study of CD8+ T cells in alopecia areata. As to treatment: oral pan-JAK inhibitor, 5-10 mg twice daily. Reverse transcribed after extraction, RNA yielded cDNA as the sequencing template. Only in-frame clones appear in the TCRdb table, and some are missing; sequencing was by immunoSEQ multiplex PCR. The table includes 110,000 or so clones, 50% to 65% detected once. The sample here was CD4+ T cells sorted from blood, taken at week 24, from a patient treated with tofacitinib. Receptors originate from a human donor with alopecia areata.

The V and J genes are TRBV11-3 and TRBJ1-2; 8 bases line up with TRBD1. V trimming: 7 bases; J trimming: 2 bases; junction bases outside the gene matches: 6. The CDR3 spans 14 residues. CDR1 and CDR2 (germline): SGHNT, YENEEA. The CDR3 protein is CASTIGQGNYGYTF. CDR3 nucleotides: TGTGCCAGCACCATCGGACAGGGCAACTATGGCTACACCTTC.

The chain joins TRBV5-1 to TRBJ2-3, with TRBD2 as a possible D gene (6 bases). CDR1 is SGHRS, CDR2 YFSETQ, per germline. Trimming removed 3 bases at V and 9 bases at J, with 17 bases between. The CDR3 is 14 residues long. Here the CDR3 DNA reads TGCGCCAGCAGCTCCTCCTCGACTAGTCAGACGCAGTATTTT. Translating gives CASSSSSTSQTQYF.

The chain couples TRBV27 to TRBJ2-7, with D uncertain. Trimming took off 4 bases at V and 0 bases at J, with 1 base between the two ends. The CDR3 is 11 residues long. Germline V CDR1 and CDR2: MNHEY, SMNVEV (reference sequence). The DNA for the CDR3 is TGTGCCAGCAGTTCCTCCTACGAGCAGTACTTC. It codes for CASSSSYEQYF.

The chain is built from TRBV29-1 and TRBJ1-2; a weak D match, TRBD1 (5 bases). The germline V gene encodes CDR1 SQVTM and CDR2 ANQGSEA. CDR3 length: 12 residues. The V end was cut by 7 bases, the J end by 7 bases, with 16 bases between. CDR3 in amino acids: CSAGGLSGGYTF. The CDR3 coding sequence is TGCAGCGCTGGGGGTCTTTCTGGTGGCTACACCTTC.

The chain is built from TRBV6-6 and TRBJ1-6; TRBD1 matches at 11 bases. The CDR3 has 15 amino acids. In germline, CDR1 is MNHNY, CDR2 SVGAGI (reference sequence). The junction had 4 bases not matched to a gene; V was cut back by 5 bases and J by 7 bases. The CDR3 bases are TGTGCCAGCAGTCCCGGGACAGGGGGAAATTCACCCCTCCACTTT. It yields the protein CASSPGTGGNSPLHF.

The V and J genes are TRBV29-1 and TRBJ2-5; a possible D gene is TRBD2 (6 bases). The CDR3 totals 15 residues. Looked up from germline, CDR1 is SQVTM and CDR2 is ANQGSEA. With 7 bases removed from V and 7 bases from J, the gap between germline ends came to 25 bases. Written as DNA, the CDR3 is TGCAGCGCCCCCGCCGCCAGCGGGCTCCCAACGACCCAGTACTTC. This encodes CSAPAASGLPTTQYF.

This rearrangement joins TRBV5-1 to TRBJ2-5; D tentatively reads TRBD1 or TRBD2 (5 bases each). CDR3 length equals 15 residues. Trimming took off 0 bases at V and 4 bases at J, with 13 bases between the two ends. Looked up from germline, CDR1 is SGHRS and CDR2 is YFSETQ. The CDR3 region is CASSLAEGPRETQYF. DNA for the CDR3: TGCGCCAGCAGCTTGGCCGAGGGGCCTCGAGAGACCCAGTACTTC.

The CDR3 protein is CASSLVRTGSGGYTF. In DNA, the CDR3 is TGTGCCAGCAGCTTAGTCCGGACAGGGTCGGGCGGCTACACCTTC. The chain is built from TRBV7-8 and TRBJ1-2, with 8 bases identical to TRBD1. The trim removed 1 base at V and 8 bases at J, leaving 9 bases unmatched. There are 15 residues in the CDR3. CDR1 and CDR2 from the germline V gene are SGHVS and FQNEAQ.

This sequence joins TRBV20-1 and TRBJ2-5; D is unresolved. V dropped 5 bases and J dropped 3 bases, with 7 bases sitting between them. CDR3 length: 11 residues. The V gene's germline CDR1 is DFQATT and CDR2 SNEGSKA (reference sequence). The CDR3 nucleotides are TGCAGTGCTCCGAAGGAAGAGACCCAGTACTTC. Encoded protein: CSAPKEETQYF.

The rearrangement uses TRBV29-1 and TRBJ2-3; perhaps D is TRBD1 or TRBD2 (5 bases each). The CDR3 extends over 15 amino acids. Germline V lookup: CDR1 SQVTM, CDR2 ANQGSEA. V dropped 6 bases and J dropped 0 bases, with 16 bases sitting between them. The CDR3 spells CSVALGVLSTDTQYF. The CDR3 coding sequence is TGCAGCGTCGCCTTGGGGGTTTTAAGCACAGATACGCAGTATTTT.

DNA for the CDR3: TGCAGCGTTGAAGAAACTAACTATGGCTACACCTTC. Protein product: CSVEETNYGYTF. V is TRBV29-1 and J is TRBJ1-2, with unresolved D. The germline CDR1 and CDR2 sequences are SQVTM and ANQGSEA. This CDR3 has 12 amino acids. Trimming left V 0 bases short and J 0 bases short, with 2 bases between.

The chain combines TRBV7-9 with TRBJ2-7; D gene uncertain. Germline-derived CDR1 and CDR2 are SEHNR and FQNEAQ (reference sequence). CDR3 length: 12 amino acids. With 6 bases removed from V and 7 bases from J, the gap between germline ends came to 13 bases. The CDR3 coding sequence is TGTGCCAGCAGTCAGGTTATCTCGGAGCAGTACTTC. Encoded protein: CASSQVISEQYF.

The chain has TRBV29-1 and TRBJ2-2, with TRBD2 identical over 9 bases. The CDR3 contains 16 residues. Trimming at V came to 4 bases and at J to 1 base, leaving 7 bases not matched to a gene. Germline loops: CDR1 SQVTM, CDR2 ANQGSEA. The CDR3 nucleotides are TGCAGCGTTGGAACCTCTAGCGGGGTGAACACCGGGGAGCTGTTTTTT. It specifies CSVGTSSGVNTGELFF.

The rearrangement uses TRBV2 and TRBJ2-3; perhaps TRBD2 as D (6 bases). V gave up 6 bases and J gave up 0 bases, with 13 bases separating them. Germline CDR1 SNHLY, CDR2 FYNNEI. The CDR3 runs to 15 residues. CDR3 region: CASRSTRGSTDTQYF. The CDR3 region has the DNA TGTGCCAGCAGATCTACACGGGGGAGCACAGATACGCAGTATTTT.

Note on this clone: The sample has other DNA sequences that encode this CDR3 too. The chain carries TRBV2 and TRBJ1-2, with D unresolved. This CDR3 is 12 amino acids long. Germline CDR1 SNHLY, CDR2 FYNNEI. With 6 bases removed from V and 4 bases from J, the gap between germline ends came to 9 bases. The CDR3 sequence is CASREDRYGYTF. CDR3 nucleotides: TGTGCCAGCAGGGAGGATCGCTATGGCTACACCTTC.

The CDR3, as DNA: TGTGCCAGTAGTATGGTTAGGGCGCAGTATTTT. Translating it yields CASSMVRAQYF. The chain carries TRBV19 and TRBJ2-3; no reliable D call. Germline V gene lookup returns CDR1 LNHDA and CDR2 SQIVND (reference sequence). The CDR3 is 11 residues long. V was cut by 3 bases and J by 10 bases, with 8 bases left in between.

J is TRBJ1-1 and V is TRBV5-4, with D unclear. The germline V and J ends were trimmed by 4 bases and 3 bases, with 10 bases remaining between them. Germline CDR1 and CDR2: SGHNT and YYREEE (reference sequence). This CDR3 is built from 13 residues. CDR3 bases: TGTGCCAGCAGCCCCAGGTTGGACACTGAAGCTTTCTTT. This encodes CASSPRLDTEAFF.

This clone has just one count. This chain connects TRBV7-2 to TRBJ1-1; D is ambiguous. From germline, CDR1 is SGHTA and CDR2 FQGNSA. Trimming took 5 bases from V and 0 from J, leaving 13 bases between them. The CDR3 length is 15 residues. The CDR3 DNA reads as TGTGCCAGCAGCCCCCATCCGGGGATGAACACTGAAGCTTTCTTT. Its protein is CASSPHPGMNTEAFF.

The chain joins TRBV4-1 to TRBJ2-6; D may be TRBD1 or TRBD2 (5 bases each). The CDR3 covers 17 residues. Trimming took off 1 base at V and 4 bases at J, with 14 bases between the two ends. Germline V gives CDR1 MGHRA, CDR2 YSYEKL. The CDR3 sequence: CASSQGMGTGGANVLTF. In nucleotides, the CDR3 is TGCGCCAGCAGCCAAGGGATGGGGACGGGAGGGGCCAACGTCCTGACTTTC.

This clone was seen more than once but under ten times. This chain joins TRBV19 and TRBJ2-3; 8 bases agree with TRBD2. Germline V gene lookup returns CDR1 LNHDA and CDR2 SQIVND (reference sequence). This CDR3 spans 16 amino acids. Germline trimming cut 3 bases from V and 2 bases from J; bases unmatched to any gene: 7. CDR3 loop: CASSIGGGTFTDTQYF. The DNA of the CDR3 is TGTGCCAGTAGTATCGGCGGGGGGACTTTCACAGATACGCAGTATTTT.

The chain has TRBV5-1 and TRBJ1-2, with 10 bases that match TRBD1. V gave up 4 bases and J gave up 0 bases; unmatched junction bases: 3. The length of the CDR3 is 15 residues. Germline CDR1 is SGHRS and CDR2 is YFSETQ. The CDR3: CASSRDRGSNYGYTF. DNA for the CDR3: TGCGCCAGCAGCCGGGACAGGGGATCTAACTATGGCTACACCTTC.

The chain links TRBV20-1 to TRBJ1-6; D not resolved. Trimming pared 2 bases from V and 9 bases from J, leaving 2 bases between. In germline, CDR1 is DFQATT, CDR2 SNEGSKA (reference sequence). The CDR3 runs to 10 residues. Here the CDR3 DNA reads TGCAGTGCTAGAAGTTCACCCCTCCACTTT. Protein sequence: CSARSSPLHF.